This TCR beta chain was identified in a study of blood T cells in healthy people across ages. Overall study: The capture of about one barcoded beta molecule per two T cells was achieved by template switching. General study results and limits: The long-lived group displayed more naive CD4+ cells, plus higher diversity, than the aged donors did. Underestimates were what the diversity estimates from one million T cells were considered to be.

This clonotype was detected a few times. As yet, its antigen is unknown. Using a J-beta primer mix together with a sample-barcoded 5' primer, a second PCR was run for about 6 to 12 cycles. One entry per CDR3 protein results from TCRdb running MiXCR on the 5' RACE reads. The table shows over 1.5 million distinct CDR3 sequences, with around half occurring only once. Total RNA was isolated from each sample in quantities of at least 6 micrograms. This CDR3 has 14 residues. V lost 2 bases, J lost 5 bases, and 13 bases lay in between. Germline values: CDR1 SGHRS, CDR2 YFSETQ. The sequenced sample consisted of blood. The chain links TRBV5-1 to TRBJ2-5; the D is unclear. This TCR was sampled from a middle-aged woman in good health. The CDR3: CASSFGDLQETQYF. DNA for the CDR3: TGCGCCAGCAGCTTCGGTGATCTCCAGGAGACCCAGTACTTC.